The 18 T cell receptor beta chains below were found in one sample sequenced in a study of Ad26.COV2.S vaccination and SARS-CoV-2 variants. Treatment in this sample: approximately 18 received Ad26.COV2.S at low or high dose, single or two shots; roughly five received placebo; per-sample allocation not given. The samples date from day 63 after the first vaccine or placebo injection. Method: immunoSEQ multiplex PCR; TCRdb's copy keeps in-frame clones and lacks some. This table has approximately 450,000 clones, over 75% appearing once. The sequencing here drew on peripheral blood, taken in a trial of Ad26.COV2.S vaccine versus placebo. The receptors shown here come from a person between 18 and 65 years old who received the Ad26.COV2.S COVID-19 vaccine or a placebo.

V gene TRBV6-2 or TRBV6-3 combines with J gene TRBJ1-4; the D gene is possibly TRBD1 (6 bases). The germline V gene has CDR1 MNHEY and CDR2 SVGEGT. The CDR3 is 14 residues long. The ends were cut back, 5 bases at V and 5 bases at J, with 12 bases in the middle. CDR3 bases: TGTGCCAGCAGTGAGACAGGTGTGAATGAAAAACTGTTTTTT. It encodes CASSETGVNEKLFF.

The chain joins TRBV9 to TRBJ2-3; D possibly uses TRBD1 or TRBD2 (5 bases each). CDR1 and CDR2 from the germline V gene are SGDLS and YYNGEE. The CDR3 sequence is 16 residues long. Trimming left V 4 bases short and J 4 bases short, with 19 bases between. CDR3 sequence: CASSLGTRTVADTQYF. The DNA for the CDR3 is TGTGCCAGCAGCCTAGGGACCCGGACCGTGGCAGATACGCAGTATTTT. The variable domain in full, with the rest retrieved from reference TRBV9 and TRBJ2-3, is DSGVTQTPKHLITATGQRVTLRCSPRSGDLSVYWYQQSLDQGLQFLIQYYNGEERAKGNILERFSAQQFPDLHSELNLSSLELGDSALYFCASSLGTRTVADTQYFGPGTRLTVL.

The chain combines TRBV28 with TRBJ2-7; no clear D gene. In germline, CDR1 is MDHEN, CDR2 SYDVKM. This CDR3 has 15 amino acids. V shed 1 base and J shed 2 bases, with 12 bases lying between them. The CDR3 loop is CASSLLIAETYEQYF. DNA of the CDR3: TGTGCCAGCAGTTTATTAATAGCTGAAACCTACGAGCAGTACTTC.

The rearrangement links TRBV29-1 to TRBJ2-2; D perhaps matches TRBD2 (5 bases). Germline loops: CDR1 SQVTM, CDR2 ANQGSEA. V was clipped by 2 bases and J by 6 bases, with 19 bases between them. The CDR3 consists of 16 residues. The DNA of the CDR3 is TGCAGCGTTGAACTCCTGAACGGGATCGGACCCGGGGAGCTGTTTTTT. Protein product: CSVELLNGIGPGELFF.

For the CDR3, the DNA is TGTGCCATATCAGACCTCGGCACTGAAGCTTTCTTT. It yields the protein CAISDLGTEAFF. This chain joins TRBV28 and TRBJ1-1; D is unresolved. There are 12 residues in the CDR3. Germline V gene lookup returns CDR1 MDHEN and CDR2 SYDVKM. The V gene lost 10 bases and the J gene lost 4 bases, with 13 bases spanning the gap.

The rearrangement links TRBV21-1 to TRBJ2-3; the table assigns TRBD1, which was not confirmed against the DNA. TRBV21-1 is marked as a pseudogene. The CDR3 length is 13 residues. The chain's CDR3 is CASTRQVFDTQYF. In DNA, the CDR3 is TGTGCCAGCACTCGACAGGTCTTCGATACGCAGTATTTT.

Only a few counts were recorded for this clone. The chain combines TRBV28 with TRBJ1-1; D is ambiguous. Trimming cost V 2 bases and J 1 base, with 8 bases left between them. The germline V gene encodes CDR1 MDHEN and CDR2 SYDVKM. This CDR3 spans 14 amino acids. CDR3 DNA: TGTGCCAGCAGTTTACGCACTTGGAACACTGAAGCTTTCTTT. Translating it yields CASSLRTWNTEAFF.

The rearrangement joins TRBV6-2 or TRBV6-3 to TRBJ1-1; no clear D. Trimming cost V 3 bases and J 0 bases, with 8 bases left between them. Looked up from germline, CDR1 is MNHEY and CDR2 is SVGEGT. The length of the CDR3 is 14 residues. CDR3 sequence (DNA): TGTGCCAGCAGTTATCTAGGTTTGAACACTGAAGCTTTCTTT. It is translated as CASSYLGLNTEAFF.

The chain employs TRBV9 and TRBJ2-2; D tentatively fits TRBD1 or TRBD2 (5 bases each). Germline V gene lookup returns CDR1 SGDLS and CDR2 YYNGEE. This CDR3 spans 17 amino acids. Trimming shortened V by 3 bases and J by 5 bases, and 20 bases separated the two germline ends. The CDR3 DNA reads TGTGCCAGCAGCGCCCCGGGACGCCTGGGAAGAACCGGGGAGCTGTTTTTT. It translates to CASSAPGRLGRTGELFF.

This clone has only one observation. This chain uses TRBV4-3 with TRBJ2-7; the match to TRBD2 covers 8 bases. Unmatched junction bases numbered 10, after V lost 0 bases and J lost 6 bases. The CDR3 consists of 16 residues. The V gene's germline CDR1 is LGHNA and CDR2 YSLEER. CDR3 nucleotides: TGCGCCAGCAGCCAAGATTCAGGCGGGAGGCTCATCGAGCAGTACTTC. This translates into CASSQDSGGRLIEQYF.

This clone was detected only once. The chain recombines TRBV5-5 with TRBJ1-4; 7 nucleotides agree with TRBD1. This CDR3 spans 15 amino acids. The V segment lost 3 bases and the J segment 5 bases; nucleotides outside the gene matches: 7. From germline, CDR1 is SGHKS and CDR2 YYEKEE (reference sequence). The CDR3 loop is CASSYGTAKNEKLFF. The CDR3 region has the DNA TGTGCCAGCAGCTACGGGACAGCGAAGAATGAAAAACTGTTTTTT.

The genes are TRBV5-1 and TRBJ2-1, with D possibly called TRBD1 or TRBD2 (5 bases each). The CDR3 totals 15 residues. CDR1 is SGHRS, CDR2 YFSETQ, per germline. V gave up 0 bases and J gave up 6 bases, with 13 bases separating them. CDR3 DNA sequence: TGCGCCAGCAGCTTGGGGGGGATAGTGGGCAATGAGCAGTTCTTC. This sequence encodes CASSLGGIVGNEQFF.

The rearrangement joins TRBV6-5 to TRBJ1-2, with a weak D call TRBD1 (6 bases). The V end was cut by 1 base, the J end by 2 bases, with 11 bases between. The CDR3 spans 15 residues. CDR1 is MNHEY and CDR2 is SVGAGI in the germline V gene. CDR3 loop: CASSYFAGQNYGYTF. CDR3 DNA: TGTGCCAGCAGTTACTTTGCCGGACAGAACTATGGCTACACCTTC.

Only one count was recorded for this clone. The genes are TRBV10-3 and TRBJ2-4; D not certain. The CDR3 consists of 17 residues. V was clipped by 0 bases and J by 0 bases, with 12 bases between them. Looked up from germline, CDR1 is ENHRY and CDR2 is SYGVKD. The DNA for the CDR3 is TGTGCCATCAGTGAGTCGTTAGGAGAACTAGCCAAAAACATTCAGTACTTC. Its protein product is CAISESLGELAKNIQYF.

The V gene is TRBV6-4, the J gene TRBJ1-4, with D unclear. V was pared by 2 bases and J by 7 bases, with 8 bases between. The CDR3 contains 13 residues. Germline values: CDR1 MRHNA, CDR2 SNTAGT. The CDR3 coding sequence is TGTGCCAGCAGTGACAGGGCCGGTGAAAAACTGTTTTTT. Encoded protein: CASSDRAGEKLFF.

V gene TRBV6-2 or TRBV6-3 combines with J gene TRBJ2-7; TRBD2 matches at 9 bases. There are 13 residues in the CDR3. Trimming cost V 4 bases and J 4 bases; bases outside gene matches: 2. Germline values: CDR1 MNHEY, CDR2 SVGEGT. CDR3 loop: CASSLSGRYEQYF. The CDR3 region has the DNA TGTGCCAGCAGTTTAAGCGGGAGGTACGAGCAGTACTTC.

This sequence joins TRBV5-1 and TRBJ1-2, with 10 bases that match TRBD1. The CDR3 contains 17 residues. After removal of 4 bases from V and 4 bases from J, the junction contained 13 bases not matched to a gene. Looked up from germline, CDR1 is SGHRS and CDR2 is YFSETQ. CDR3: CASSARDRGLRAYGYTF. The CDR3 nucleotides read TGCGCCAGCAGCGCCCGGGACAGGGGCCTTAGGGCCTATGGCTACACCTTC.

The chain couples TRBV7-9 to TRBJ2-3; TRBD2 agrees at 7 bases. Germline V CDR1 and CDR2: SEHNR, FQNEAQ (reference sequence). The CDR3 is 14 residues long. Trimming cost V 3 bases and J 3 bases; bases outside gene matches: 3. The CDR3 loop is CASSFSGLTDTQYF. The CDR3 nucleotides are TGTGCCAGCAGCTTTAGCGGGCTGACAGATACGCAGTATTTT.